This T cell receptor beta chain was found in a study of cytomegalovirus exposure and HLA in healthy donors listed by TCRdb under 2017. For the wider study: An earlier analysis of around 600 of the donors reported about 290 Gb of sequence data and 120 million or so unique TCR beta sequences from 150 million to 200 million T cells. An early release covering roughly 640 HLA-typed donors comprised about 300 gigabases of sequencing data and tens of millions of unique TCR sequences. The genetic ancestry cluster associated with self-reported Caucasian donors included 65% to 90% of the 398 genotyped donors. The study aimed to test whether cataloging public T cell receptors could reveal signatures of past pathogen exposure. The study used immunosequencing to profile the T cell repertoires of 600 to 850 subjects and linked those repertoires to cytomegalovirus serostatus. Along with the roughly 670-subject first cohort, a separate validation cohort of over 90 different subjects was used. High-throughput TCR immunosequencing, statistical association of individual TCRs with disease status, and machine learning were combined to predict cytomegalovirus infection status. A later analysis re-examined previously published TCR beta repertoires from 610 or so donors and added high-resolution HLA genotyping to investigate patterns of TCR occurrence. Rather than drawing on any new phenotypic data, the later analysis identified candidate immune exposures from TCR beta sequences and the way those sequences occurred across donors. An earlier analysis of 587 of the donors used high-throughput TCR beta sequencing to judge whether each TCR beta V gene segment behaved as functional or pseudogenic. Alongside the repertoire data, information on donor age, sex, ethnicity and CMV serostatus was compiled. A later genetic analysis took genome-wide SNP genotypes for about three fifths of the 666 donors and used that subset as a discovery cohort. Every discovery cohort repertoire had been produced on one sequencing platform. Both class I and class II loci were covered by HLA typing, at four-digit resolution. Typing coverage differed by locus: A, B, C, DRB1 and DQB1 were typed in roughly 620-640 donors, DQA1 in approximately 520, DPA1 in around 580, and DPB1 in 472. Roughly five DR-DQ haplotypes were handled as single units for association and clustering because linkage in the cohort was strong. On average, roughly 250,000 unique TCR beta nucleotide sequences were sequenced per donor among about 400 genotyped donors of the cohort, with 15% to 20% of those sequences being non-productive. The research as a whole found: According to a later genetic analysis, donors in an Asian-associated ancestry cluster had fewer N-insertions in productive TCRs than the approximately 670-donor mean. Because HLA typing was unavailable for some donors at each locus, only the typed subset was used in association tests. While some public TCRs were present in many individuals, most TCR sequences turned up only very rarely across donors. A further reported finding was that TCR beta sequences accurately predicted the HLA-A and HLA-B alleles for most subjects in the first cohort. In this cohort, only TCR beta chains were sequenced, and detectable features were limited by the absence of alpha or paired-chain data. In a later analysis, HLA-associated TCR beta chains showed more clonal expansion and lower generation probabilities than non-associated chains that were equally common. Linkage disequilibrium might explain the correlated functional status among segregating V segments, but an unknown experimental factor could not be ruled out. In a later analysis, TCR association rates were found to vary across HLA loci, with the most associated TCRs seen for DRB1 alleles and the fewest for HLA-C alleles. Because counts were too low, about 15 rarely observed V segments, including chromosome 9 orphons, were left out of the earlier analysis of a few hundred of the donors. Immune exposure information for the cohort was limited to CMV serostatus. An earlier analysis of approximately 590 of the donors showed that most TCR beta V segments appeared in productive rearrangements either about 87% or about 30% of the time, which broadly matched IMGT annotations. An association between a missense DCLRE1C variant and V-gene and J-gene trimming of TCR beta chains was found in a later genetic analysis and replicated in an independent cohort. The study listed over 150 TCR beta chains as associated with cytomegalovirus. The presence/absence analyses assumed that sequencing depth was roughly uniform across donors, and that assumption may not be true. When HLA alleles, especially DR and DQ, strongly co-occurred, attributing TCR associations to individual alleles was difficult. In a later analysis, several top co-occurrence clusters were reported to appear linked to parvovirus B19, influenza, CMV and Epstein-Barr virus. Cytomegalovirus status was reported to be diagnosed by the classifier with high specificity and sensitivity in both the original and validation cohorts. Three of the identified cytomegalovirus-associated TCR beta chains were confirmed in vitro to be specific for cytomegalovirus antigens. The 87-base-pair reads could not distinguish some IMGT-functional V segments, including TRBV6-2 and TRBV6-3, so those segments were excluded. In a later analysis, most CMV-associated TCR beta chains were found to appear HLA-restricted, with HLA associations seemingly driven largely by CMV exposure. A cluster of highly shared sequence variants was judged likely to be a technical artifact of the sequencing pipeline. In a later analysis, some 17,000 TCR beta sequences were associated with specific HLA alleles at a false discovery rate of 0.05. According to the authors, the approach could potentially be generalized to other disease states and immunological phenotypes.

A remark on this clone: The clone's antigen remains unknown. There are no base qualities to consult, and no much larger clone falls within one base.

The protocol used for the library was the immunoSEQ multiplex PCR assay. A mixture of 60 forward primers for TCR Vbeta segments and 13 reverse primers for TCR Jbeta segments was used in the multiplex PCR. A multiplex PCR assay on genomic DNA amplified the CDR3 region of rearranged TCR beta genes. The Illumina HiSeq System was used to sequence the amplified TCR beta libraries as 87-base-pair reads. The authors' pipeline ran thus. A later analysis counted approximately 74 million unique TCR beta chains across the 700 or so repertoires, and some 12 million of these chains were shared by at least two donors. To remove PCR and sequencing errors, raw reads were error-corrected and collapsed into unique sequences using a nearest-neighbor algorithm that merged closely related sequences. V, D and J gene segments were assigned by aligning CDR3 sequences to IMGT reference sequences. For a sequence to be retained, a match of at least six nucleotides to both a V gene segment and a J gene segment was required. Rearrangements were classified as productive when the CDR3 lacked stop codons and remained in frame with V and J, and all other rearrangements were classified as non-productive. CDR3 was defined by IMGT convention, running from the second conserved V-encoded cysteine to the conserved J-encoded phenylalanine. Sequences without an unambiguous match to a single V gene segment were excluded from the earlier analysis of about 640 of the donors. In an earlier analysis of 587 of the donors, a V segment was called functional when productive rearrangements were above 56.7%, and segregating when the standard deviation between donors exceeded 5%. To diagnose cytomegalovirus status from the catalog of TCR beta chain sequences, a statistical classification framework was built. V and J gene assignment, in a later analysis, came from comparing TCR nucleotide sequences with IMGT/GENE-DB human TR gene sequences. Using the TCRdist pipeline, a later analysis assigned CDR3 sequences along with most-parsimonious VDJ recombination scenarios. In a later analysis, each TCR beta chain was defined by its CDR3 amino acid sequence together with its V-gene family, and reads without a unique V-gene family were excluded. In a later analysis, 500 to 700 highly shared, low-generation-probability nucleotide sequences were removed to address suspected cross-contamination and a sequencing artifact. In a later analysis, a clonal expansion index for each public chain was calculated from normalized within-repertoire ranks of inferred template counts. In a later analysis, generation probabilities were computed with a VDJ recombination model fitted to out-of-frame rearrangements, and the resulting probabilities were checked against IGoR. Hypergeometric tests were used in a later analysis to score TCR-TCR, TCR-HLA and TCR-CMV co-occurrence, with a repertoire-size bias correction applied to the TCR pairs. False discovery rates were estimated in a later analysis by permuting HLA or CMV assignments 20 times. In a later analysis, co-occurring TCRs were grouped using DBSCAN, with TCRdist sequence similarity added in when clustering inside HLA-allele-positive subsets. Co-occurrence clustering excluded repertoires with fewer than 30,000 or more than 120,000 public chains, plus five with anomalous nucleotide sharing. TCRdb holds this immuneACCESS table with in-frame rearrangements only. Some clones are missing; in checked studies, unresolved V genes explain under half, and the rest has no known cause. The V and J calls and clone size were taken over from that table, and D and trimming were inferred from the DNA. The sample table holds fewer than 120,000 clones, of which just over 75% were seen once. Jointly, the top ten make up roughly an eighth of the sample.

The cohort consisted of some 670 healthy bone marrow donors. Cohort members were all nominally healthy when sampled, although unrecorded immune exposures were likely present. The donor was CMV seropositive and was included in the group of 250 to 350 seropositive cohort members. A peripheral blood sample was collected from each donor, and TCR beta sequencing was performed on peripheral blood mononuclear cells. The Qiagen DNeasy Blood Extraction Kit was used to extract genomic DNA from the blood cell samples. V and J lose 3 bases and 3 bases, and a span of 11 bases separates them. The germline V gene encodes CDR1 SGHVS and CDR2 FQNEAQ. The CDR3 starts with the cysteine, ends with the phenylalanine, and has 14 residues. CDR3 DNA only is kept here, 42 bases in frame from base 1.

This TCR was sampled from a man aged 25 to 40 in good health and CMV-seropositive. Here the chain combines TRBV7-8 and TRBJ2-5, with the identity of the D gene unclear. Sequenced: PBMCs. The encoded CDR3 is CASSFGAPEETQYF. The nucleotide sequence reads as follows: TGTGCCAGCAGCTTTGGAGCCCCCGAAGAGACCCAGTACTTC. Outside the CDR3, residues come from the reference TRBV7-8 and TRBJ2-5 proteins, so the full variable domain is: GAGVSQSPRYKVAKRGQDVALRCDPISGHVSLFWYQQALGQGPEFLTYFQNEAQLDKSGLPSDRFFAERPEGSVSTLKIQRTQQEDSAVYLCASSFGAPEETQYFGPGTRLLVL.